The clone carrying this T cell receptor (beta chain) was observed many times. This specimen belongs to a study of T cells in Graves' hyperthyroidism and ophthalmopathy. Under 3 months was the duration of disease in ophthalmopathy patients, who also had a Clinical Activity Score of at least 3 and a NOSPECS grade of at least 4. The V gene's germline CDR1 is LGHDT and CDR2 YNNKEL (reference sequence). V was trimmed by 0 bases and J by 6 bases, leaving 20 bases between them. The CDR3 is 17 amino acids. It was RNA transcripts that yielded the amplified TCR beta CDR3 regions. In the first-round RT-PCR of the TCR CDR3, the HTBI primer set was used. TCRdb re-called the multiplex PCR reads through MiXCR, storing one row per CDR3 protein. This sample carries nearly 250,000 distinct CDR3 sequences, 16% of them seen once, and the ten largest clones take about 30%.

The chain joins TRBV3-1 to TRBJ1-2, with D perhaps TRBD1 (6 bases). This clonotype was obtained from a woman aged 18-30 years with Graves' ophthalmopathy. Sequencing was performed on blood. The CDR3 spells CASSQDRGGVYLDGYTF. The CDR3 DNA sequence: TGTGCCAGCAGCCAAGATCGGGGGGGCGTTTATTTAGATGGCTACACCTTC.